This T cell receptor (beta chain) stems from a study of blood T cell repertoires in COVID-19. Across the study: Acute-phase and convalescent COVID-19 samples originated in the United States, Italy and Spain. T cells, B-cell-depleted T cells, or PBMCs provided the cDNA or gDNA that served as material.

Original data processing: How many nucleated cells were present was estimated from reference gene primer amplification. Libraries were prepared by immunoSEQ multiplex PCR; TCRdb keeps only in-frame clonotypes and omits some of them. Clonal size and the V and J genes are those of that table, whereas D and trimming came from the DNA. Here the sample spans about 250,000 clones, just under 85% being singletons. CDR1 is MDHEN and CDR2 is SYDVKM in the germline V gene. CDR3 length equals 11 residues. Trimming removed 6 bases at V and 3 bases at J, with 5 bases between. V is TRBV28 and J is TRBJ1-1, with no clear D. The source material was peripheral blood. The TCR sequence derives from a man aged 50 to 60 with acute or convalescent COVID-19. The CDR3, as DNA: TGTGCCAGCAGGCGCGACACTGAAGCTTTCTTT. It yields the protein CASRRDTEAFF.